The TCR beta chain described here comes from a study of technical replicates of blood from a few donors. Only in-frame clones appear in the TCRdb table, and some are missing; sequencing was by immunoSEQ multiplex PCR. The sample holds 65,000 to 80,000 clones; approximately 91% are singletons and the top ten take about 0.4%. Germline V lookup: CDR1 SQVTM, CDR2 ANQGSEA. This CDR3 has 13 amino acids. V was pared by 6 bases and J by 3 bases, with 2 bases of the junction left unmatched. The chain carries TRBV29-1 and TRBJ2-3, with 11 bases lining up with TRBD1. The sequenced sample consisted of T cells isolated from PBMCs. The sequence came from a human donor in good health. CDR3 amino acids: CSVDRGLTDTQYF. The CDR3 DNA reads TGCAGCGTGGACAGGGGGCTGACAGATACGCAGTATTTT.